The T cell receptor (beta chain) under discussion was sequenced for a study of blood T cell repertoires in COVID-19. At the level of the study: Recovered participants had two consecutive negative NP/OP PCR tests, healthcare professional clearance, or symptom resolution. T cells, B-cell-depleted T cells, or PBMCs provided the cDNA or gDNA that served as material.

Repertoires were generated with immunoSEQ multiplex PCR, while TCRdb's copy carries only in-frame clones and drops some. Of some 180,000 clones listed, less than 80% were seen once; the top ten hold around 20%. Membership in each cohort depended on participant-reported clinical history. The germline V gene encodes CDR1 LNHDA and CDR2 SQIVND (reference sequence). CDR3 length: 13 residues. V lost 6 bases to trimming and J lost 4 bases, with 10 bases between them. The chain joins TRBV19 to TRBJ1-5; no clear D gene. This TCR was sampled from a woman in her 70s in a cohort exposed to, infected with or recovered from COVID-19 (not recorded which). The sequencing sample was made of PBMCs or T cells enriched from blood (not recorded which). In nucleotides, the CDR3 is TGTGCCAGTAGACAACAGCAGAATCAGCCCCAGCATTTT. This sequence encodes CASRQQQNQPQHF.